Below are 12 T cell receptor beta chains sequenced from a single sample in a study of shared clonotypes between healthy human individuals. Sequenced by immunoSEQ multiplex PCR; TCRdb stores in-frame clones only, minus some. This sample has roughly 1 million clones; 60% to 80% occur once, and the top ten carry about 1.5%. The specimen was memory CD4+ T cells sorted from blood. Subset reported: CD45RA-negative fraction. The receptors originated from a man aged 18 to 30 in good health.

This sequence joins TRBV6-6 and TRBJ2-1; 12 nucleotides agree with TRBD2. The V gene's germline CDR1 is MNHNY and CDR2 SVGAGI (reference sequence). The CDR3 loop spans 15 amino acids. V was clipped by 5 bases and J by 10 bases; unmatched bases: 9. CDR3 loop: CASSLTSGSRAEQFF. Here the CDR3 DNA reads TGTGCCAGCAGTCTGACTAGCGGGAGCCGGGCAGAGCAGTTCTTC.

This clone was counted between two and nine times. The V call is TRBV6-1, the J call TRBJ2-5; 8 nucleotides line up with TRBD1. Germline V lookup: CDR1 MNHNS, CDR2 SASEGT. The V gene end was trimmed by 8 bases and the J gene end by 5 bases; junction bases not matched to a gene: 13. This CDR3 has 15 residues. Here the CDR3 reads CASGGWTGSRETQYF. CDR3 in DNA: TGTGCCAGCGGAGGATGGACAGGGTCCCGGGAGACCCAGTACTTC.

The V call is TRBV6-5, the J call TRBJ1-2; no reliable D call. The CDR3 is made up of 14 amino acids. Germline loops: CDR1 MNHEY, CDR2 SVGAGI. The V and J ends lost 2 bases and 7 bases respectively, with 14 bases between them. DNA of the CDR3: TGTGCCAGCAGTTACGGGCCAGATATCGGTGGCTACACCTTC. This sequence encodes CASSYGPDIGGYTF.

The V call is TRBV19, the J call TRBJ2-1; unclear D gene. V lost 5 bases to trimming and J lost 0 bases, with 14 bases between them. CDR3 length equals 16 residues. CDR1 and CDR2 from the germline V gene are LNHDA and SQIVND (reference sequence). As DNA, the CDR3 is TGTGCCAGTAGTCCAAGACTCGAAAGCTCCTACAATGAGCAGTTCTTC. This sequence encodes CASSPRLESSYNEQFF.

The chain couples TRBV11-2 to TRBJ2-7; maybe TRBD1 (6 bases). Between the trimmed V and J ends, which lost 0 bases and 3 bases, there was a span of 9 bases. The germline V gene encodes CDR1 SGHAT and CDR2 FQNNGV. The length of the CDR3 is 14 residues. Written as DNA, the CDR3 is TGTGCCAGCAGCTTAGATCGACAGGTCTACGAGCAGTACTTC. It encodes CASSLDRQVYEQYF.

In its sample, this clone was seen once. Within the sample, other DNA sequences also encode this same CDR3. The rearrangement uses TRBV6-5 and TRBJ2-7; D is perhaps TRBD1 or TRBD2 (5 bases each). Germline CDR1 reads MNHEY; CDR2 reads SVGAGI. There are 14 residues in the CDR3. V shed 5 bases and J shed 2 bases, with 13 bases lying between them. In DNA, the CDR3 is TGTGCCAGCAGTAAATGGGACGGCACCTACGAGCAGTACTTC. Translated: CASSKWDGTYEQYF.

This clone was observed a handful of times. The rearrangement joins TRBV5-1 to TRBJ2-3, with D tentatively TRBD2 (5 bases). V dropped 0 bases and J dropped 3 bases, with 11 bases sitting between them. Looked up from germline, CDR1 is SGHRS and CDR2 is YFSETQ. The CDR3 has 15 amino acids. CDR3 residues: CASSLEAKRTDTQYF. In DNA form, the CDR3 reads TGCGCCAGCAGCTTGGAGGCCAAGCGGACAGATACGCAGTATTTT.

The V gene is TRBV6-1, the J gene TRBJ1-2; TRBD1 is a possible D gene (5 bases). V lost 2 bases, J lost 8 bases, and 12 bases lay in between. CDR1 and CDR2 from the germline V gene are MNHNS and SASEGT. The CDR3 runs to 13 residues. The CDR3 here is CASSERGPWGYTF. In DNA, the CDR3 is TGTGCCAGCAGTGAAAGGGGCCCTTGGGGCTACACCTTC.

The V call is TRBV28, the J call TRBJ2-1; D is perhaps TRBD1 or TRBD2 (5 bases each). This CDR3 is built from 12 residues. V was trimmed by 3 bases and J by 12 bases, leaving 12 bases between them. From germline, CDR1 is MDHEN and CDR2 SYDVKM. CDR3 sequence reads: CASSLEPRGQFF. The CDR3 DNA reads TGTGCCAGCAGTTTGGAACCGAGGGGGCAGTTCTTC.

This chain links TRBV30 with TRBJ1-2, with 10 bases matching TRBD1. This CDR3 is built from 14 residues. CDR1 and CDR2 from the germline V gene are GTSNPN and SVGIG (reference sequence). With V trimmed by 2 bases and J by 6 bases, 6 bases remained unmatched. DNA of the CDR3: TGTGCCTGGAGTCTGGGACAGGGGTGGAATGGCTACACCTTC. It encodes CAWSLGQGWNGYTF.

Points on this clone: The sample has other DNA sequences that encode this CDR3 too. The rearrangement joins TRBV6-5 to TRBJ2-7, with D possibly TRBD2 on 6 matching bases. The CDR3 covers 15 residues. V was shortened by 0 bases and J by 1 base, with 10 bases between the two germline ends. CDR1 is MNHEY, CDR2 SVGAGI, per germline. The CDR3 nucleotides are TGTGCCAGCAGTTACTCGGGTAGCGGATCCTACGAGCAGTACTTC. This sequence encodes CASSYSGSGSYEQYF.

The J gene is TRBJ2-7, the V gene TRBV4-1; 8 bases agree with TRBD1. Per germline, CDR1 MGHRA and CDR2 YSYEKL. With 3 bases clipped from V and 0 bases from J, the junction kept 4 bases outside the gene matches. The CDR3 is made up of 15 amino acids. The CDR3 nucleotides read TGCGCCAGCAGCCAGGGACAGGTGAGCTCCTACGAGCAGTACTTC. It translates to CASSQGQVSSYEQYF.